The present TCR beta chain was sequenced within a study of blood T cell repertoires in COVID-19. Assay: immunoSEQ multiplex PCR; the TCRdb copy retains only in-frame clones and omits some. Of tens of thousands of clones in the sample, roughly four fifths were seen once. This receptor was obtained from a woman aged 60-75 years with acute or convalescent COVID-19. Specimen: peripheral blood.

CDR3 bases: TGTGCCAGCAGCCAAGTCATAGGGGCAGGGGCGGATGAAAAACTGTTTTTT. It specifies CASSQVIGAGADEKLFF. The rearrangement uses TRBV3-1 (or the pseudogene TRBV3-2) and TRBJ1-4, with D possibly being TRBD1 (6 bases). Germline assignment: CDR1 LGHDT and CDR2 YNNKEL (reference sequence). The germline V and J ends were trimmed by 1 base and 6 bases, with 18 bases remaining between them. The CDR3 covers 17 residues.